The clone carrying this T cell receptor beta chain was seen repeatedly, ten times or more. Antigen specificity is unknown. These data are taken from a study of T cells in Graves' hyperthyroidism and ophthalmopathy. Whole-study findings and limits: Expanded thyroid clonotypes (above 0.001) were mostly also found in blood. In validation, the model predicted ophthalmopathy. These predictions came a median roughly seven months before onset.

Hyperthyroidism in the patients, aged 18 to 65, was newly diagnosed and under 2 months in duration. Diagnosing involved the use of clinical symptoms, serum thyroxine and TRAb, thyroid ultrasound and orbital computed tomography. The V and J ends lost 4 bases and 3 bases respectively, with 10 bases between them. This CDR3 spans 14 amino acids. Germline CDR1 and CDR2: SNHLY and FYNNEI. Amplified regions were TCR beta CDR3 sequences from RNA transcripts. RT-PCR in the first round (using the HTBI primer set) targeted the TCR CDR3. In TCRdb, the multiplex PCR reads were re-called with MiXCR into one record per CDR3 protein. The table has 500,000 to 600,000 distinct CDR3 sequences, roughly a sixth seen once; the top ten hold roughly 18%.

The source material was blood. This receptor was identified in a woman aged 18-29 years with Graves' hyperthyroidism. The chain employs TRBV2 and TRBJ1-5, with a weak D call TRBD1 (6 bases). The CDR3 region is CASSAQGFNQPQHF. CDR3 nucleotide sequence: TGTGCCAGCAGTGCTCAGGGGTTCAATCAGCCCCAGCATTTT.